This T cell receptor beta chain was retrieved from a study of early T cells in non-severe SARS-CoV-2 infection. Findings and caveats of the study: CD4 and private specificities were missed by VDJdb matching, which favored anti-spike CD8 responses.

This clonotype was observed many times. The target antigen is unknown. MiXCR, applied by TCRdb to the 5' RACE reads, yields one record per CDR3 protein. The profile shows roughly 53,000 distinct CDR3 sequences, around 10% of them singletons. Trimming removed 8 bases at V and 4 bases at J, with 15 bases between. CDR3 length: 13 residues. Germline V lookup: CDR1 MNHNY, CDR2 SVGAGI (reference sequence). The TCR originated in an adult who was a healthcare worker with PCR-confirmed SARS-CoV-2 infection or an uninfected control (not recorded which). Sequences were derived from whole blood, sampled at baseline. The V call is TRBV6-6, the J call TRBJ2-7; D may be TRBD2 (5 bases). The CDR3 sequence: CASHMDSQYEQYF. Written as DNA, the CDR3 is TGTGCCAGCCACATGGACTCGCAGTACGAGCAGTACTTC.